The 5 T cell receptor beta chains reported below all come from one sample, sequenced in a study of blood T cell repertoires in COVID-19. Clones were read by immunoSEQ multiplex PCR, and TCRdb kept only the in-frame ones, dropping some. The repertoire holds about 350,000 clones, approximately 90% seen once, with roughly 4% in the top ten. Sample: peripheral blood. The source is a woman aged 55-75 years with COVID-19, enrolled during active disease.

The chain recombines TRBV18 with TRBJ2-2, with D unresolved. Trimming stripped 5 bases from V and 0 bases from J, with 10 bases between. From germline, CDR1 is KGHSH and CDR2 LQKENI. The CDR3 is 15 amino acids. For the CDR3, the DNA is TGTGCCAGCTCAAAACAGAACGCGAACACCGGGGAGCTGTTTTTT. This sequence encodes CASSKQNANTGELFF.

The CDR3 here is CASSLEGGAQPQHF. DNA for the CDR3: TGTGCCAGCAGCTTGGAGGGGGGGGCACAGCCCCAGCATTTT. V usage is TRBV5-8 and J usage is TRBJ1-5, with a tentative D call TRBD1 (6 bases). V was clipped by 0 bases and J by 7 bases, with 11 bases between them. This CDR3 region has 14 residues. Per the germline V gene, CDR1 is SGHTS and CDR2 is YDEGEE.

This clone was seen a few times. The chain recombines TRBV3-1 (or the pseudogene TRBV3-2) with TRBJ1-5; TRBD1 aligns across 10 bases. V lost 0 bases, J lost 2 bases, and 4 bases stayed unmatched. Looked up from germline, CDR1 is LGHDT and CDR2 is YNNKEL (reference sequence). The CDR3 runs to 17 residues. Here the CDR3 reads CASSQDLTGGRNQPQHF. The CDR3 DNA sequence: TGTGCCAGCAGCCAAGACTTGACAGGGGGCCGCAATCAGCCCCAGCATTTT.

The CDR3 DNA reads TGTGCCAGCAGTTCGTGGACAGGGGGCCCCTACGAGCAGTACTTC. Protein: CASSSWTGGPYEQYF. The rearrangement joins TRBV6-5 to TRBJ2-7; 11 positions agree with TRBD1. This CDR3 spans 15 amino acids. Trimming removed 4 bases from V and 2 bases from J; junction bases left unmatched: 4. Germline V lookup: CDR1 MNHEY, CDR2 SVGAGI.

The V and J genes are TRBV10-1 and TRBJ2-2; D is possibly TRBD2 (6 bases). Germline assignment: CDR1 WNHNN and CDR2 SYGVQD (reference sequence). V dropped 3 bases and J dropped 5 bases, with 7 bases sitting between them. The CDR3 is made up of 13 amino acids. CDR3 amino acids: CASSEGGTGELFF. DNA of the CDR3: TGCGCCAGCAGTGAAGGAGGGACCGGGGAGCTGTTTTTT.